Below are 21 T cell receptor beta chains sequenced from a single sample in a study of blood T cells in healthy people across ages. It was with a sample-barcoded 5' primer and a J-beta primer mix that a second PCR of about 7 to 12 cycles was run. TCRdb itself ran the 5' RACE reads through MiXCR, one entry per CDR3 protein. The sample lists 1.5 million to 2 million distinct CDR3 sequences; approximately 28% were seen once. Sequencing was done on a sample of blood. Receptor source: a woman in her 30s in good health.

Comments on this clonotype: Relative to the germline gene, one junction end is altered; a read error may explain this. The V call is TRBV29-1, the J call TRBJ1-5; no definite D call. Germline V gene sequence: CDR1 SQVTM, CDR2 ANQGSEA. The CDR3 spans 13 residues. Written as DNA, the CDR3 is TGCAGCGTTGGGCGTAATAGCAATCAGCCCCTGCATTTT. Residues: CSVGRNSNQPLHF.

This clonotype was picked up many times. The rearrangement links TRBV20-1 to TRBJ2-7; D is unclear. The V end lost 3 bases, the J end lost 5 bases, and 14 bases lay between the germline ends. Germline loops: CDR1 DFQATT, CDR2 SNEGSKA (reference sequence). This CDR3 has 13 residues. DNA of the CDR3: TGCAGTGCTAGTACCTTTATGGTGGACGAGCAGTACTTC. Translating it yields CSASTFMVDEQYF.

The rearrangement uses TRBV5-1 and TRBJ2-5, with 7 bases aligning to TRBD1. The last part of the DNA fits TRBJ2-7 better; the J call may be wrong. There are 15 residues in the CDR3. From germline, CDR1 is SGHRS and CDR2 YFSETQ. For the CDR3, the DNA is TGCGCCAGCAGCTTGGCCACCGGGACAGCGTCCGAGCAGTACTTC. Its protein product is CASSLATGTASEQYF.

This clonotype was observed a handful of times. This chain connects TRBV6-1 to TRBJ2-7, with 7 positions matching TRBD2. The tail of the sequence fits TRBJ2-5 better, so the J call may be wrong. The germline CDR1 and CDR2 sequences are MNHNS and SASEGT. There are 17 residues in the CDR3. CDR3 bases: TGTGCCAGCAGTGAAGGTTATAGGCGGGGGTTGGGGGGGACCCAGTACTTC. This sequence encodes CASSEGYRRGLGGTQYF.

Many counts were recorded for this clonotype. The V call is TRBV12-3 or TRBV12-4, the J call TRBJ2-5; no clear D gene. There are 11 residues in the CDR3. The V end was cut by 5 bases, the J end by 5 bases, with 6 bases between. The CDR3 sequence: CASSAYETQYF. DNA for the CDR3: TGTGCCAGCAGTGCCTACGAGACCCAGTACTTC.

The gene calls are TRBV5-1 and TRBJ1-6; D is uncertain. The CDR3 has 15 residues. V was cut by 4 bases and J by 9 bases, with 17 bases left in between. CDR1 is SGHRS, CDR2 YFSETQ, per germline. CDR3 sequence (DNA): TGCGCCAGCAGCAGAGAATGGCGGGGTGGTTCACCCCTCCACTTT. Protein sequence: CASSREWRGGSPLHF.

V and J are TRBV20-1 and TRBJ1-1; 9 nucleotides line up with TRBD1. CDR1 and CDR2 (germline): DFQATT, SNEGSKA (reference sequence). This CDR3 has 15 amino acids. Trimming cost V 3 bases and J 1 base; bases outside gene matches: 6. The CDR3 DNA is TGCAGTGCTAGCCGTCCGGGACAGGGGAACACTGAAGCTTTCTTT. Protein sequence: CSASRPGQGNTEAFF.

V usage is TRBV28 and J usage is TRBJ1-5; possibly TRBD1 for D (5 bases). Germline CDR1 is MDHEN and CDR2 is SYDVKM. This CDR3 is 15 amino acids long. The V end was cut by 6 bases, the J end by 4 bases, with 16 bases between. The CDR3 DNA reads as TGTGCCAGCAGCAGAGGAGGACAAAGAAATCAGCCCCAGCATTTT. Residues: CASSRGGQRNQPQHF.

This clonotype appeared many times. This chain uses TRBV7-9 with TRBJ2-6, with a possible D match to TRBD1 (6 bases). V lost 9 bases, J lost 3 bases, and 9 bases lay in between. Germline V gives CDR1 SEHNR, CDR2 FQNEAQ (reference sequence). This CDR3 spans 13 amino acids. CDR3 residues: CASTGSGANVLTF. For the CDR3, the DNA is TGTGCCAGTACAGGGAGTGGGGCCAACGTCCTGACTTTC.

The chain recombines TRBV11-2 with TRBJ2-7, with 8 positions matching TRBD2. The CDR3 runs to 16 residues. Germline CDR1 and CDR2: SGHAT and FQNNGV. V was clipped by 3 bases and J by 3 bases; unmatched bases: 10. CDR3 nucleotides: TGTGCCAGCAGCTTCCTTGCAGCGGGGGACCTCTACGAGCAGTACTTC. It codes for CASSFLAAGDLYEQYF. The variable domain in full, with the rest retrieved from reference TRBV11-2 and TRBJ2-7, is EAGVAQSPRYKIIEKRQSVAFWCNPISGHATLYWYQQILGQGPKLLIQFQNNGVVDDSQLPKDRFSAERLKGVDSTLKIQPAKLEDSAVYLCASSFLAAGDLYEQYFGPGTRLTVT.

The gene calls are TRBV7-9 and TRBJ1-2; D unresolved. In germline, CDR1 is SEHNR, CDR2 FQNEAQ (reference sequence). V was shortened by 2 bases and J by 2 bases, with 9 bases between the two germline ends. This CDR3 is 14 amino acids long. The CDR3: CASSLSAANYGYTF. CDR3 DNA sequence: TGTGCCAGCAGCTTATCCGCCGCAAACTATGGCTACACCTTC.

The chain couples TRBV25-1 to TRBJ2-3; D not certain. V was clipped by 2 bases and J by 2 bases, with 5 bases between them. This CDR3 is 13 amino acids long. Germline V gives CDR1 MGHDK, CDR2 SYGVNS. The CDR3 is CASSEMPTDTQYF. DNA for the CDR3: TGTGCCAGCAGTGAAATGCCCACAGATACGCAGTATTTT.

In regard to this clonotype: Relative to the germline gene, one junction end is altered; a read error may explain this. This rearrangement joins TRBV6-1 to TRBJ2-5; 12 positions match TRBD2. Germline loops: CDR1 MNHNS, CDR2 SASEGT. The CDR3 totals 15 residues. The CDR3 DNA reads TGTACCAGCAGGAGGACTAGCGGGGCCCAAGAGACCCAGTACTTC. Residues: CTSRRTSGAQETQYF.

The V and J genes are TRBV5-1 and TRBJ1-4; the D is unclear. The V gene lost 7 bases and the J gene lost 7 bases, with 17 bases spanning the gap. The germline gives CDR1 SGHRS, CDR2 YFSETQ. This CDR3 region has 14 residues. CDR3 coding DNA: TGCGCCAGCCGTCCAGAGACTTGGGGTGAAAAACTGTTTTTT. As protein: CASRPETWGEKLFF.

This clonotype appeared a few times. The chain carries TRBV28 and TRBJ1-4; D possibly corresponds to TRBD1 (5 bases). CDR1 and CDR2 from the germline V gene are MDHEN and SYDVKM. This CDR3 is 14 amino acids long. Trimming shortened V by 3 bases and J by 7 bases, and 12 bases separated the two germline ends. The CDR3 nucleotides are TGTGCCAGCAGTTTGGGGACGGATCCTGAAAAACTGTTTTTT. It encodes CASSLGTDPEKLFF.

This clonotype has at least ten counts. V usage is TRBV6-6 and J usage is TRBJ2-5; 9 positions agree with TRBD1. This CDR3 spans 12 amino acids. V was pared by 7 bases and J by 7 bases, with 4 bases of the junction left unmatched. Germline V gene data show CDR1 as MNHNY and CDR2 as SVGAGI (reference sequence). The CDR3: CASKQGAGTQYF. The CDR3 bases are TGTGCCAGCAAACAGGGGGCGGGGACCCAGTACTTC.

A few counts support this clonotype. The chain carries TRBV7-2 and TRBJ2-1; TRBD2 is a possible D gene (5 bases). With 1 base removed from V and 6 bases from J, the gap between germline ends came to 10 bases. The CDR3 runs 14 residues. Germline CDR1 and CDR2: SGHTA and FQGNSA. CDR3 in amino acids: CASSLDGIVNEQFF. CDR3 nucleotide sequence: TGTGCCAGCAGCTTAGACGGGATAGTCAATGAGCAGTTCTTC.

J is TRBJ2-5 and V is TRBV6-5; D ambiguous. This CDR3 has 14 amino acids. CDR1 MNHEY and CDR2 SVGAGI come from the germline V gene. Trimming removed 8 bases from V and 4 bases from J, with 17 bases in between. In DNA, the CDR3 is TGTGCCAGCCGCGCGACTGCCGTTTTAGAGACCCAGTACTTC. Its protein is CASRATAVLETQYF.

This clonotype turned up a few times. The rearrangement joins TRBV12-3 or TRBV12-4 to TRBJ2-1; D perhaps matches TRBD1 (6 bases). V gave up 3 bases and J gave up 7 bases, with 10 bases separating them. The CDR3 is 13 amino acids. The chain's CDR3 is CASSFGDKNEQFF. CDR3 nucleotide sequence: TGTGCCAGCAGTTTCGGGGACAAGAATGAGCAGTTCTTC.

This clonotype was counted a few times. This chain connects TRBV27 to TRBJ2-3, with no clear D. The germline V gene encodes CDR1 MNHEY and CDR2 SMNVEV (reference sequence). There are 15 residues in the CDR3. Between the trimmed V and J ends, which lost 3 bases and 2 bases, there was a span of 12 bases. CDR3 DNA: TGTGCCAGCAGTTTGGGAAGGGCTTTCACAGATACGCAGTATTTT. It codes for CASSLGRAFTDTQYF.

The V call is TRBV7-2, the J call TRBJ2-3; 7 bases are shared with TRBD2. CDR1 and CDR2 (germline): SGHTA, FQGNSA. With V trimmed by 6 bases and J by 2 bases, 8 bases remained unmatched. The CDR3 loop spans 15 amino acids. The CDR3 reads CASRRAGVPTDTQYF. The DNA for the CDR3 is TGTGCCAGCAGGAGGGCGGGGGTCCCCACAGATACGCAGTATTTT.